This is a list of T cell receptor beta chains from one sample in a study of OX40 agonist ivuxolimab in advanced cancers. Data came from immunoSEQ multiplex PCR; TCRdb stores just in-frame clones and leaves some out. The table lists roughly 62,000 clones, 80% to 90% of them singletons. Material: CD4+ or CD8+ T cells sorted from blood, obtained in a trial of the OX40 agonist ivuxolimab. The receptors originated from an adult with an advanced solid tumor such as melanoma, head and neck, liver or kidney cancer. CDR3s include the opening cysteine and the closing phenylalanine or tryptophan. The D gene is left open where the match is weak. Rows give clone size only sometimes, using once, few, many, or a class for an expanded clone.

>TRBJ1-1|.|TRBV7-8|once
CASSLVVSVPGAFF
TGTGCCAGCAGCTTAGTAGTTAGCGTACCTGGAGCTTTCTTT
>TRBJ1-1|.|TRBV5-1|.
CASSLVGGSTEAFF
TGCGCCAGCAGCTTGGTTGGTGGGTCCACTGAAGCTTTCTTT
>TRBJ1-6|.|TRBV5-4|.
CASSQAGEALHF
TGTGCCAGCAGCCAAGCCGGCGAGGCCCTCCACTTT
>TRBJ1-5|TRBD1|TRBV27|.
CASSALGTGFGQPQHF
TGTGCCAGCAGCGCCCTCGGGACAGGGTTTGGTCAGCCCCAGCATTTT
>TRBJ2-5|.|TRBV11-2|.
CASSPFFREETQYF
TGTGCCAGCAGCCCCTTTTTTAGGGAAGAGACCCAGTACTTC
>TRBJ2-2|.|TRBV10-3|.
CAINRQEKNTGELFF
TGTGCCATCAACCGACAGGAGAAGAACACCGGGGAGCTGTTTTTT
>TRBJ1-2|TRBD1|TRBV5-4|.
CASSLRQGLANYGYTF
TGTGCCAGCAGCTTAAGACAGGGACTTGCTAACTATGGCTACACCTTC
>TRBJ2-4|.|TRBV27|.
CASSLTGQRGPAKNIQYF
TGTGCCAGCAGTCTAACAGGACAGCGGGGTCCAGCCAAAAACATTCAGTACTTC
>TRBJ1-4|TRBD1|TRBV7-2|.
CASSLDRVNEKLFF
TGTGCCAGCAGCTTGGACAGGGTTAATGAAAAACTGTTTTTT
>TRBJ2-7|TRBD2|TRBV7-6|.
CASSNGLADYEQYF
TGTGCCAGCAGCAACGGACTAGCGGACTACGAGCAGTACTTC
>TRBJ2-2|TRBD2|TRBV19|.
CASSMTGGRTVGELFF
TGTGCCAGTAGTATGACGGGGGGTAGAACGGTCGGGGAGCTGTTTTTT
>TRBJ2-7|TRBD2|TRBV2|.
CASSESLAGEQYF
TGTGCCAGCAGTGAGTCGCTAGCGGGTGAGCAGTACTTC
>TRBJ2-3|.|TRBV7-8|.
CASSSGLGTDTQYF
TGTGCCAGCAGCTCGGGCCTAGGCACAGATACGCAGTATTTT
>TRBJ2-5|.|TRBV5-8|.
CASIRVGERIQETQYF
TGTGCCAGCATAAGGGTGGGCGAACGAATCCAAGAGACCCAGTACTTC
>TRBJ1-5|.|TRBV29-1|.
CSVEVGEGQPQHF
TGCAGCGTTGAGGTGGGGGAGGGGCAGCCCCAGCATTTT
>TRBJ2-7|.|TRBV6-5|.
CASSPGPSFYEQYF
TGTGCCAGCAGTCCGGGACCGTCCTTTTACGAGCAGTACTTC
>TRBJ1-1|TRBD1|TRBV5-1|.
CASSIRTGDTEAFF
TGCGCCAGCAGCATAAGAACAGGGGACACTGAAGCTTTCTTT
>TRBJ1-2|.|TRBV30|.
CAWSVGLKGGGYTF
TGTGCCTGGAGTGTTGGCCTAAAGGGGGGTGGCTACACCTTC
>TRBJ2-2|TRBD1|TRBV18|.
CASSPPTGVLGTGELFF
TGTGCCAGCTCACCACCCACAGGGGTTCTTGGCACCGGGGAGCTGTTTTTT
>TRBJ2-3|.|TRBV5-4|.
CASSLGQDADTQYF
TGTGCCAGCAGCTTGGGACAGGACGCAGATACGCAGTATTTT
>TRBJ1-5|.|TRBV7-6|.
CASSLSRFGVGQPQHF
TGTGCCAGCAGCTTAAGCCGTTTCGGGGTCGGGCAGCCCCAGCATTTT
>TRBJ2-2|.|TRBV18|.
CASSPSGLPDTGELFF
TGTGCCAGCTCACCATCAGGGCTACCCGACACCGGGGAGCTGTTTTTT
>TRBJ1-6|TRBD1|TRBV4-1|.
CASSQDDRGSSPLHF
TGCGCCAGCAGCCAAGATGACAGGGGGAGTTCACCCCTCCACTTT
>TRBJ1-5|.|TRBV7-2|.
CASRRSGSNQPQHF
TGTGCCAGCAGAAGATCAGGGAGCAATCAGCCCCAGCATTTT
>TRBJ1-3|.|TRBV6-6|.
CASSYGPYSGNTIYF
TGTGCCAGCAGTTACGGACCCTACTCTGGAAACACCATATATTTT
>TRBJ2-1|.|TRBV2|once
CASSDGVGRQFF
TGTGCCAGCAGTGATGGGGTAGGCAGGCAGTTCTTC
>TRBJ2-5|TRBD2|TRBV10-2|.
CASSGTSGGAGTQYF
TGCGCCAGCAGTGGGACTAGCGGGGGGGCCGGGACCCAGTACTTC
>TRBJ1-2|.|TRBV20-1|once
CSAEGGYTF
TGCAGTGCTGAGGGGGGCTACACCTTC
>TRBJ2-2|.|TRBV11-3|.
CASSLGTGSTGELFF
TGTGCCAGCAGCTTAGGCACGGGCAGCACCGGGGAGCTGTTTTTT
>TRBJ1-2|TRBD1|TRBV19|once
CASSSRDRGYYGYTF
TGTGCCAGTAGTTCGAGGGACAGGGGGTACTATGGCTACACCTTC
>TRBJ2-7|.|TRBV2|.
CASTRTEGYEQYF
TGTGCCAGCACCCGGACAGAAGGCTACGAGCAGTACTTC
>TRBJ2-1|.|TRBV7-2|.
CASSLGFPYNEQFF
TGTGCCAGCAGCCTGGGTTTCCCCTACAATGAGCAGTTCTTC
>TRBJ1-5|.|TRBV7-8|once
CASSFRGNQPQHF
TGTGCCAGCAGCTTCAGGGGAAATCAGCCCCAGCATTTT
>TRBJ1-2|.|TRBV28|.
CASSLSQGNYGYTF
TGTGCCAGCAGTTTATCTCAGGGGAACTATGGCTACACCTTC
>TRBJ2-7|.|TRBV6-5|.
CASSPPGRGAYEQYF
TGTGCCAGCAGTCCTCCGGGACGAGGGGCATACGAGCAGTACTTC
>TRBJ2-4|.|TRBV6-1|.
CASIGGRTAKNIQYF
TGTGCCAGCATTGGGGGTCGAACGGCCAAAAACATTCAGTACTTC
>TRBJ1-4|.|TRBV19|.
CATKYGRGTNEKLFF
TGTGCCACCAAGTATGGTAGGGGGACTAATGAAAAACTGTTTTTT
>TRBJ2-3|.|TRBV11-3|.
CASSSVDLSGSGTDTQYF
TGTGCCAGCAGCTCCGTAGATCTTTCGGGCTCAGGCACAGATACGCAGTATTTT
>TRBJ2-5|.|TRBV5-1|.
CASSVGAGAGQETQYF
TGCGCCAGCAGCGTCGGGGCCGGGGCGGGGCAAGAGACCCAGTACTTC
>TRBJ1-5|TRBD1|TRBV6-1|.
CASSEFARSTGGLQPQHF
TGTGCCAGCAGTGAATTCGCCCGATCCACAGGGGGTTTACAGCCCCAGCATTTT
>TRBJ2-1|.|TRBV7-9|.
CASSSSFGQFF
TGTGCCAGCAGCTCCTCGTTTGGGCAGTTCTTC
>TRBJ2-5|.|TRBV19|once
CASSYSRETQYF
TGTGCCAGTAGCTACTCCAGGGAGACCCAGTACTTC
>TRBJ2-7|TRBD1|TRBV15|.
CATSRGHVLRDRDHEQYF
TGTGCCACCAGCAGAGGGCACGTACTCCGGGACAGGGACCACGAGCAGTACTTC
>TRBJ1-6|.|TRBV5-8|.
CASSQDSNSPLHF
TGTGCCAGCAGCCAGGACAGCAATTCACCCCTCCACTTT
>TRBJ2-3|TRBD2|TRBV10-3|.
CAISPSGRDRYTDTQYF
TGTGCCATCAGTCCTAGCGGGAGAGATCGCTACACAGATACGCAGTATTTT
>TRBJ2-5|TRBD1|TRBV5-1|.
CASSLVLQGLGETQYF
TGCGCCAGCAGCTTAGTTTTACAGGGGTTAGGAGAGACCCAGTACTTC
>TRBJ1-2|.|TRBV7-9|.
CASSPGEGIYGYTF
TGTGCCAGCAGCCCAGGGGAGGGCATCTATGGCTACACCTTC
>TRBJ1-2|.|TRBV28|.
CASRRSGYGYTF
TGTGCCAGCAGGCGGTCGGGCTATGGCTACACCTTC
>TRBJ2-7|.|TRBV6-1|.
CASRNRGGSYEQYF
TGTGCCAGCAGAAACAGGGGAGGCTCCTACGAGCAGTACTTC
>TRBJ1-1|.|TRBV5-5|.
CASSLYQGAVTEAFF
TGTGCCAGCAGCCTATATCAAGGGGCGGTCACTGAAGCTTTCTTT
>TRBJ2-3|.|TRBV30|.
CAWTLGLTDTQYF
TGTGCCTGGACTTTGGGACTTACAGATACGCAGTATTTT
>TRBJ1-1|.|TRBV5-1|few
CASSWLQGNTEAFF
TGCGCCAGCAGCTGGCTACAGGGGAACACTGAAGCTTTCTTT